This TCR beta chain is drawn from a study of T cells in tuberculosis. The overall study: In South Africa, adults with active tuberculosis were compared with IGRA-negative and latently infected IGRA-positive adolescents. PBMC were archived before or within 7 days of starting treatment.

CDR1 is SGDLS and CDR2 is YYNGEE in the germline V gene. The V gene end was trimmed by 0 bases and the J gene end by 3 bases; junction bases not matched to a gene: 5. The CDR3 extends over 15 amino acids. This table comes from immunoSEQ multiplex PCR, and its TCRdb copy is limited to in-frame clones, with some not included. The sample shows 40,000 or so clones, approximately 95% of them seen only once. The sample holds one count of this clone. Its target is not known. Sample time point: new active TB diagnosis, blood taken before or within 7 days of starting treatment. Regarding the study as a whole: GMM-specific TCRs were nearer to active tuberculosis alpha repertoires, suggesting expansion. Active tuberculosis patients had shorter CDR3-alpha; the beta difference was nonsignificant.

This chain uses TRBV9 with TRBJ2-7, with 8 bases that match TRBD1. The TCR originated in an adult with tuberculosis. Specimen: PBMCs, collected at tuberculosis diagnosis. CDR3 nucleotide sequence: TGTGCCAGCAGCGTAGGAGCCGGGACAGGCTACGAGCAGTACTTC. It translates to CASSVGAGTGYEQYF.